This passage covers 18 T cell receptor beta chains from one sample sequenced in a study of radiotherapy plus CTLA-4 blockade in lung cancer. Some clones are missing from TCRdb's copy, which holds only in-frame ones; the method was immunoSEQ multiplex PCR. The sample consists of about 80,000 clones, 78% of them appearing once. Material: peripheral blood, obtained from a patient treated with radiotherapy plus ipilimumab. Receptors were obtained from a human donor with non-small cell lung cancer whose response to radiotherapy plus ipilimumab could not be evaluated. Some clones in this sample may be carry-over from other donors' samples.

The V and J genes are TRBV18 and TRBJ2-1; possible D gene TRBD2, 6 bases. The CDR3 loop spans 15 amino acids. Deletions cut 3 bases from V and 0 bases from J, with 9 bases between. Germline assignment: CDR1 KGHSH and CDR2 LQKENI. The CDR3 DNA reads as TGTGCCAGCTCACCTAACGGGGGCTCCTACAATGAGCAGTTCTTC. This codes for CASSPNGGSYNEQFF.

The chain joins TRBV19 to TRBJ1-4, with 8 positions matching TRBD1. The CDR3 has 16 residues. V was clipped by 9 bases and J by 0 bases; unmatched bases: 9. The germline gives CDR1 LNHDA, CDR2 SQIVND (reference sequence). The CDR3 region has the DNA TGTGCCAGCCGCCCAGGGGGCTTCGCAACTAATGAAAAACTGTTTTTT. It encodes CASRPGGFATNEKLFF.

This chain connects TRBV7-2 to TRBJ2-3; a weak D match, TRBD1 (6 bases). Trimming left V 4 bases short and J 3 bases short, with 17 bases between. In germline, CDR1 is SGHTA, CDR2 FQGNSA. The length of the CDR3 is 16 residues. CDR3 sequence (DNA): TGTGCCAGCAGCTCGCCCCCAGGGGTAGGAACAGATACGCAGTATTTT. Translating gives CASSSPPGVGTDTQYF.

V is TRBV9 and J is TRBJ2-1, with unresolved D. Per the germline V gene, CDR1 is SGDLS and CDR2 is YYNGEE. CDR3 length: 17 residues. The V end lost 0 bases, the J end lost 1 base, and 14 bases lay between the germline ends. This CDR3 reads CASSVARASQSYNEQFF. The CDR3 region has the DNA TGTGCCAGCAGCGTAGCTCGAGCTAGTCAGTCCTACAATGAGCAGTTCTTC.

This rearrangement joins TRBV5-1 to TRBJ2-2; D gene unclear. CDR1 is SGHRS and CDR2 is YFSETQ in the germline V gene. V was pared by 4 bases and J by 4 bases, with 8 bases between. The CDR3 is 13 amino acids. Here the CDR3 reads CASSPSSTGELFF. The CDR3, as DNA: TGCGCCAGCAGCCCTTCGAGCACCGGGGAGCTGTTTTTT.

The J gene is TRBJ1-5, the V gene TRBV5-5, with TRBD1 matching over 8 bases. The CDR3 is 14 amino acids. V lost 3 bases to trimming and J lost 6 bases; unmatched junction nucleotides: 5. Germline CDR1 reads SGHKS; CDR2 reads YYEKEE (reference sequence). The chain's CDR3 is CASSWSGGGQPQHF. The CDR3 DNA sequence: TGTGCCAGCAGCTGGTCAGGGGGCGGTCAGCCCCAGCATTTT.

The chain employs TRBV7-2 and TRBJ2-7; D possibly corresponds to TRBD2 (7 bases). CDR3 length: 16 amino acids. Trimming shortened V by 1 base and J by 2 bases, and 15 bases separated the two germline ends. The germline CDR1 and CDR2 sequences are SGHTA and FQGNSA. The CDR3 DNA reads as TGTGCCAGCAGCTTAGTTATACGGGGGGCAACCTACGAGCAGTACTTC. Its protein is CASSLVIRGATYEQYF.

V gene TRBV2 combines with J gene TRBJ1-4, with TRBD1 matching 8 bases. Germline V gene lookup returns CDR1 SNHLY and CDR2 FYNNEI. Trimming removed 6 bases from V and 7 bases from J; junction bases left unmatched: 10. The CDR3 contains 15 residues. In DNA form, the CDR3 reads TGTGCCAGCAGACTCGGACAGGGAGTGGGTGAAAAACTGTTTTTT. Translated: CASRLGQGVGEKLFF.

CDR3 nucleotides: TGCGCCAGCAGCCAAGATGGTCCAGGGGTGTCCACCGGGGAGCTGTTTTTT. Translation gives CASSQDGPGVSTGELFF. J is TRBJ2-2 and V is TRBV4-3; tentative D call: TRBD1 (6 bases). Germline V gene lookup returns CDR1 LGHNA and CDR2 YSLEER. V was pared by 0 bases and J by 4 bases, with 15 bases between. CDR3 length: 17 residues.

V and J are TRBV11-3 and TRBJ2-1; D gene ambiguous. The CDR3 loop spans 15 amino acids. V lost 1 base and J 4 bases, leaving 11 bases between the germline ends. Germline CDR1 and CDR2: SGHNT and YENEEA. CDR3 nucleotides: TGTGCCAGCAGCTTAGGAGCCCTCGGTTACAATGAGCAGTTCTTC. Amino acid sequence: CASSLGALGYNEQFF.

This rearrangement joins TRBV15 to TRBJ2-5; no clear D. V was trimmed by 5 bases and J by 2 bases, leaving 9 bases between them. CDR1 is LNHNV and CDR2 is YYDKDF in the germline V gene (reference sequence). This CDR3 is 13 amino acids long. CDR3 region: CATSAGPQETQYF. The CDR3, as DNA: TGTGCCACCAGCGCAGGTCCGCAAGAGACCCAGTACTTC.

This clone was seen more than once but under ten times. The chain combines TRBV18 with TRBJ1-4, with D perhaps TRBD1 (5 bases). The CDR3 spans 16 residues. Trimming left V 0 bases short and J 6 bases short, with 14 bases between. Germline values: CDR1 KGHSH, CDR2 LQKENI. The CDR3 bases are TGTGCCAGCTCACCACCGGGTTCGGTAGGGGATGAAAAACTGTTTTTT. Its protein product is CASSPPGSVGDEKLFF.

V usage is TRBV5-6 and J usage is TRBJ1-1; D is undetermined. This CDR3 spans 16 amino acids. Germline-derived CDR1 and CDR2 are SGHDT and YYEEEE. Trimming cost V 3 bases and J 0 bases, with 15 bases left between them. The CDR3 bases are TGTGCCAGCAGCTCGATGTCCCAGCGGCTGAACACTGAAGCTTTCTTT. Translation: CASSSMSQRLNTEAFF.

The gene calls are TRBV18 and TRBJ1-2, with D maybe TRBD1 (5 bases). The CDR3 runs 14 residues. In germline, CDR1 is KGHSH, CDR2 LQKENI. The ends were cut back, 1 base at V and 4 bases at J, with 10 bases in the middle. The CDR3 DNA reads as TGTGCCAGCTCACCACTGTCCGACAGCTATGGCTACACCTTC. This encodes CASSPLSDSYGYTF.

The chain uses TRBV4-2 and TRBJ2-3, with 10 bases matching TRBD2. V trimming: 0 bases; J trimming: 1 base; junction bases outside the gene matches: 10. Per germline, CDR1 LGHNA and CDR2 YNFKEQ. The CDR3 covers 19 residues. CDR3 residues: CASSQDPVRGTSGTDTQYF. The CDR3 bases are TGTGCCAGCAGCCAAGATCCTGTTCGAGGGACTAGCGGCACAGATACGCAGTATTTT.

As for this clone: At one boundary the junction diverges from the germline segment, which might be a read error. The rearrangement joins TRBV6-5 to TRBJ1-3; D is unclear. CDR1 MNHEY and CDR2 SVGAGI come from the germline V gene. This CDR3 is 14 amino acids long. The CDR3 protein is CASSSSMTGNTIYF. The CDR3 DNA reads as TGTGCCAGCAGCAGTTCCATGACTGGGAACACCATATATTTT.

The chain carries TRBV7-9 and TRBJ2-7; possibly TRBD1 for D (5 bases). The germline CDR1 and CDR2 sequences are SEHNR and FQNEAQ (reference sequence). Deletions cut 1 base from V and 6 bases from J, with 10 bases between. This CDR3 spans 13 amino acids. The CDR3 region is CASSLVWGSEQYF. The CDR3 bases are TGTGCCAGCAGCTTAGTGTGGGGCAGCGAGCAGTACTTC. Looking up the rest from reference TRBV7-9 and TRBJ2-7 gives the full variable domain: DTGVSQNPRHKITKRGQNVTFRCDPISEHNRLYWYRQTLGQGPEFLTYFQNEAQLEKSRLLSDRFSAERPKGSFSTLEIQRTEQGDSAMYLCASSLVWGSEQYFGPGTRLTVT.

The chain is built from TRBV5-4 and TRBJ1-2; TRBD1 is a possible D gene (6 bases). Germline CDR1 is SGHNT and CDR2 is YYREEE (reference sequence). This CDR3 contains 18 residues. V was trimmed by 4 bases and J by 0 bases, leaving 22 bases between them. CDR3 in amino acids: CASSQDLQGRGPNYGYTF. DNA of the CDR3: TGTGCCAGCAGCCAAGATCTTCAGGGGAGGGGACCTAACTATGGCTACACCTTC. Supplemented by reference TRBV5-4 and TRBJ1-2, the full variable domain reads ETGVTQSPTHLIKTRGQQVTLRCSSQSGHNTVSWYQQALGQGPQFIFQYYREEENGRGNFPPRFSGLQFPNYSSELNVNALELDDSALYLCASSQDLQGRGPNYGYTFGSGTRLTVV.